Each of the 24 T cell receptor beta chains below was sequenced from the same sample in a study of post-analysis software for immune sequencing data. Unique molecular identifiers had been added to the TCR beta cDNA libraries. TCRdb re-derived calls from the PCR reads in MiXCR, one entry per CDR3 protein. The data show hundreds of thousands of distinct CDR3 sequences, with 39% seen just once and around 8% held by the top ten. Their antigens remain unidentified. Study observations and caveats: Five or six TRBV segments appeared more often in patients than in controls, and TRBV5-6, TRBV5-1 and TRBV20-1 were among these.

The sequencing input was blood. The receptors derive from a girl aged 2 to 9 with multiple sclerosis.

Only a few counts were recorded for this clonotype. The V gene is TRBV12-5, the J gene TRBJ1-5; a possible D gene is TRBD1 (6 bases). This CDR3 has 16 amino acids. V shed 0 bases and J shed 1 base, with 10 bases lying between them. Germline V gene lookup returns CDR1 LGHNT and CDR2 FRNRAP. Here the CDR3 DNA reads TGTGCTAGTGGTTTGGTACTAGGGGGGAGCAATCAGCCCCAGCATTTT. Translated: CASGLVLGGSNQPQHF.

As for this clonotype: The germline gene is not matched at one end of the junction; a read error may be the cause. The chain is built from TRBV18 and TRBJ2-5; D perhaps matches TRBD1 (6 bases). CDR1 and CDR2 (germline): KGHSH, LQKENI. CDR3 length: 14 amino acids. The CDR3 spells CASPPSNREETQYF. The CDR3 coding sequence is TGTGCCAGCCCACCCTCGAACAGGGAAGAGACCCAGTACTTC.

The chain uses TRBV2 and TRBJ1-2, with TRBD1 as a possible D gene (6 bases). Germline assignment: CDR1 SNHLY and CDR2 FYNNEI. Trimming took 7 bases from V and 4 from J, leaving 13 bases between them. The length of the CDR3 is 13 residues. The CDR3 protein is CASKSQGPYGYTF. Written as DNA, the CDR3 is TGTGCCAGCAAGTCGCAGGGGCCCTATGGCTACACCTTC.

The V gene is TRBV12-3 or TRBV12-4, the J gene TRBJ2-1; D not resolved. This CDR3 has 12 amino acids. The V gene lost 8 bases and the J gene lost 5 bases, with 10 bases spanning the gap. In DNA, the CDR3 is TGTGCCAGCGCTGCGACCAACAATGAGCAGTTCTTC. This codes for CASAATNNEQFF.

The CDR3 protein is CSVESVQVDTQYF. The CDR3 nucleotides read TGCAGCGTTGAATCCGTCCAGGTAGATACGCAGTATTTT. The chain links TRBV29-1 to TRBJ2-3; D unclear. Trimming removed 2 bases at V and 5 bases at J, with 11 bases between. The germline gives CDR1 SQVTM, CDR2 ANQGSEA. There are 13 residues in the CDR3.

This clonotype was counted only a few times. The genes are TRBV29-1 and TRBJ2-3; D uncertain. Trimming left V 1 base short and J 2 bases short, with 16 bases between. The CDR3 runs to 16 residues. The germline gives CDR1 SQVTM, CDR2 ANQGSEA. In nucleotides, the CDR3 is TGCAGCGTTGAAGGACAACCCAACACTCCCACAGATACGCAGTATTTT. This translates into CSVEGQPNTPTDTQYF.

The chain has TRBV18 and TRBJ2-1; D tentatively fits TRBD1 or TRBD2 (5 bases each). The germline CDR1 and CDR2 sequences are KGHSH and LQKENI. This CDR3 is built from 13 residues. V was pared by 1 base and J by 8 bases, with 9 bases between. CDR3 region: CASSPRGAYEQFF. In nucleotides, the CDR3 is TGTGCCAGCTCACCACGAGGGGCGTATGAGCAGTTCTTC.

This clonotype was counted between two and nine times. The chain couples TRBV29-1 to TRBJ2-3; unclear D gene. CDR1 SQVTM and CDR2 ANQGSEA come from the germline V gene. The V and J ends lost 3 bases and 3 bases respectively, with 13 bases between them. This CDR3 spans 14 amino acids. The chain's CDR3 is CSVEGRPTTDTQYF. DNA of the CDR3: TGCAGCGTTGAGGGCAGGCCTACTACAGATACGCAGTATTTT.

This clonotype turned up a few times. The chain carries TRBV6-2 or TRBV6-3 and TRBJ2-7; 7 bases fit TRBD1. The junction had 17 bases not matched to a gene; V was cut back by 6 bases and J by 6 bases. The length of the CDR3 is 16 residues. Germline assignment: CDR1 MNHEY and CDR2 SVGEGT. CDR3 amino acids: CASRSGQAAVDGEQYF. The CDR3 bases are TGTGCCAGCAGGTCAGGACAGGCAGCTGTCGACGGCGAGCAGTACTTC.

The chain uses TRBV5-1 and TRBJ2-3, with D perhaps matching TRBD2 (6 bases). Between the trimmed V and J ends, which lost 4 bases and 4 bases, there was a span of 10 bases. Germline V lookup: CDR1 SGHRS, CDR2 YFSETQ. CDR3 length: 13 amino acids. In DNA, the CDR3 is TGCGCCAGCAGCCTAACTAGCCCAGATACGCAGTATTTT. It translates to CASSLTSPDTQYF. Supplemented by reference TRBV5-1 and TRBJ2-3, the full variable domain reads KAGVTQTPRYLIKTRGQQVTLSCSPISGHRSVSWYQQTPGQGLQFLFEYFSETQRNKGNFPGRFSGRQFSNSRSEMNVSTLELGDSALYLCASSLTSPDTQYFGPGTRLTVL.

V is TRBV12-3 or TRBV12-4 and J is TRBJ2-6, with TRBD1 identical over 11 bases. The CDR3 sequence is 18 residues long. V shed 6 bases, J shed 0 bases, and the junction held 7 bases outside the gene matches. CDR3 bases: TGTGCCAGCAGCTCTGGGACAGGGGGGGCCTCTGGGGCCAACGTCCTGACTTTC. Translated: CASSSGTGGASGANVLTF.

The chain links TRBV7-8 to TRBJ2-7, with 11 nucleotides matching TRBD2. The CDR3 is 16 residues long. Per germline, CDR1 SGHVS and CDR2 FQNEAQ. The V and J ends lost 4 bases and 2 bases, in that order; junction bases with no gene match: 7. The CDR3: CASSSTGTSGPYEQYF. CDR3 nucleotide sequence: TGTGCCAGCAGCTCCACCGGGACTAGCGGCCCCTACGAGCAGTACTTC.

The CDR3 spells CASSPRGNSPLHF. For the CDR3, the DNA is TGTGCCAGCAGCCCTCGTGGGAATTCACCCCTCCACTTT. This sequence joins TRBV28 and TRBJ1-6; no firm D call. Germline loops: CDR1 MDHEN, CDR2 SYDVKM. The CDR3 has 13 residues. Trimming shortened V by 6 bases and J by 7 bases, and 10 bases separated the two germline ends.

This clonotype was counted only a few times. The chain combines TRBV6-5 with TRBJ2-5; tentatively, D is TRBD1 (6 bases). The CDR3 sequence is 15 residues long. Trimming pared 2 bases from V and 7 bases from J, leaving 17 bases between. The germline V gene encodes CDR1 MNHEY and CDR2 SVGAGI. As DNA, the CDR3 is TGTGCCAGCAGTTACATGGGGGCTACTAGTGGGACCCAGTACTTC. Amino acids: CASSYMGATSGTQYF.

With regard to this clonotype: At one end, the junction sequence differs from germline, possibly due to a read error. This chain uses TRBV20-1 with TRBJ2-7, with 9 positions matching TRBD1. The closer fit of TRBJ2-5 to the DNA end suggests the J call may be wrong. Germline CDR1 is DFQATT and CDR2 is SNEGSKA (reference sequence). The CDR3 is made up of 14 amino acids. The CDR3 DNA follows: TGCAGCGCTAGACAGGGACAGGGAGTAGAGACCCAGTACTTC. It encodes CSARQGQGVETQYF.

This chain connects TRBV13 to TRBJ1-1, with D unresolved. CDR1 and CDR2 from the germline V gene are PRHDT and FYEKMQ (reference sequence). V was trimmed by 4 bases and J by 3 bases, leaving 9 bases between them. This CDR3 is built from 13 residues. CDR3 in DNA: TGTGCCAGCAGCTCCACTAGCGACACTGAAGCTTTCTTT. This sequence encodes CASSSTSDTEAFF.

This clonotype has just a few counts. The genes are TRBV7-2 and TRBJ1-2; D is undetermined. Trimming left V 1 base short and J 4 bases short, with 7 bases between. The CDR3 has 13 amino acids. Germline V lookup: CDR1 SGHTA, CDR2 FQGNSA. In DNA, the CDR3 is TGTGCCAGCAGCTTAGAATCCCCCTATGGCTACACCTTC. It encodes CASSLESPYGYTF. Looking up the rest from reference TRBV7-2 and TRBJ1-2 gives the full variable domain: GAGVSQSPSNKVTEKGKDVELRCDPISGHTALYWYRQSLGQGLEFLIYFQGNSAPDKSGLPSDRFSAERTGGSVSTLTIQRTQQEDSAVYLCASSLESPYGYTFGSGTRLTVV.

The genes are TRBV2 and TRBJ2-7; maybe TRBD1 (6 bases). Trimming took 4 bases from V and 3 from J, leaving 10 bases between them. Germline V gene lookup returns CDR1 SNHLY and CDR2 FYNNEI. This CDR3 region has 13 residues. CDR3 loop: CASSVDRIYEQYF. The DNA of the CDR3 is TGTGCCAGCAGTGTAGACAGGATCTACGAGCAGTACTTC.

V usage is TRBV20-1 and J usage is TRBJ2-7; D might be TRBD1 (5 bases). Germline V gene data show CDR1 as DFQATT and CDR2 as SNEGSKA (reference sequence). The CDR3 contains 13 residues. Trimming removed 2 bases at V and 3 bases at J, with 11 bases between. The CDR3 sequence: CSARSGAYYEQYF. DNA of the CDR3: TGCAGTGCTAGAAGTGGGGCGTACTACGAGCAGTACTTC.

The sample holds a few counts of this clonotype. This chain connects TRBV5-1 to TRBJ2-7; the D gene is possibly TRBD2 (5 bases). The V end was cut by 0 bases, the J end by 5 bases, with 24 bases between. Looked up from germline, CDR1 is SGHRS and CDR2 is YFSETQ. This CDR3 spans 18 amino acids. CDR3 sequence: CASSLVEGLGYRINEQYF. DNA for the CDR3: TGCGCCAGCAGCTTGGTTGAAGGACTGGGGTATCGGATAAACGAGCAGTACTTC.

The chain uses TRBV7-2 and TRBJ2-7; 7 bases fit TRBD1. J was trimmed by 9 bases and V by 6 bases; bases with no gene match: 17. Per the germline V gene, CDR1 is SGHTA and CDR2 is FQGNSA. The CDR3 contains 15 residues. CDR3 amino acids: CASRLTERTGLPQYF. CDR3 nucleotide sequence: TGTGCCAGCAGGTTGACTGAGAGGACAGGATTGCCGCAGTACTTC.

This clonotype was observed a single time. The chain uses TRBV27 and TRBJ2-1; TRBD2 agrees at 14 bases. The assigned J gene may be wrong: the sequence end matches TRBJ2-7 better. In germline, CDR1 is MNHEY, CDR2 SMNVEV (reference sequence). This CDR3 has 17 amino acids. The CDR3 coding sequence is TGTGCCAGCAGTCTTAGGACTAGCGGGGGGTACTACAATGAGCAGTACTTC. Translated, it gives CASSLRTSGGYYNEQYF.

In this sample, this clonotype turned up once. V gene TRBV10-2 combines with J gene TRBJ1-5; D unresolved. Germline CDR1 reads WSHSY; CDR2 reads SAAADI. The CDR3 contains 14 residues. Trimming stripped 0 bases from V and 1 base from J, with 4 bases between. The CDR3 DNA follows: TGCGCCAGCAGTGAGTCTGGCAGCAATCAGCCCCAGCATTTT. It is translated as CASSESGSNQPQHF.

Comments on this clonotype: Possible read error: a much larger clone is one base away. The V and J genes are TRBV20-1 and TRBJ2-7; D is undetermined. CDR1 DFQATT and CDR2 SNEGSKA come from the germline V gene (reference sequence). The CDR3 loop spans 10 amino acids. Trimming took off 2 bases at V and 5 bases at J, with 4 bases between the two ends. The CDR3 coding sequence is TGCAGTGCTAGACAGCACGAGCAGTACTTC. Amino acid sequence: CSARQHEQYF.